This note documents a single TCR beta chain sequence. The antigen remains unidentified. The data originate from a study of T cell responses to AZD1222 COVID-19 vaccine. Looking at the study overall: It was second doses at about 4 or about 12 weeks that were pooled.

General study findings and limits: Following two doses of AZD1222, Spike-specific TCR breadth and depth rose. Among spike-specific TCRs, nearly half reportedly target unmutated variant regions. The donors showed a predominance of white British ancestry and of females, with possible underestimation of clonal diversity.

The assay was immunoSEQ multiplex PCR, and TCRdb's table has in-frame clones only and misses some. The sample yields about 100,000 clones, about 92% seen once. Germline V lookup: CDR1 SGHTA, CDR2 FQGNSA. The V gene lost 6 bases and the J gene lost 1 base, with 18 bases spanning the gap. The CDR3 sequence is 16 residues long. Sequencing used peripheral blood, obtained on day 0 of AZD1222 vaccination. The chain carries TRBV7-2 and TRBJ1-1; TRBD1 is a possible D gene (5 bases). This clonotype originated in an adult in good health. CDR3 sequence: CASRRTQKNQNTEAFF. Written as DNA, the CDR3 is TGTGCCAGCAGACGGACACAGAAAAATCAGAACACTGAAGCTTTCTTT.